A selection of T cell receptor beta chains follows, all from one sample in a study of T-cell reconstitution after alpha-beta-depleted transplantation in children. Each CDR3 protein gets one entry after TCRdb re-called the PCR reads with MiXCR. The top ten hold around 4.8% of the sample, which has hundreds of thousands of distinct CDR3 sequences, approximately 24% seen once. Sequences were derived from PBMCs, mostly from graft donor cells, sampled 360 days after TCRalphabeta/CD19-depleted stem cell transplant. The receptors stem from a female patient between 2 and 10 years old who had a stem cell transplant for congenital amegakaryocytic thrombocytopenia, so the T cells may come from the graft donor. CDR3s leave out the opening cysteine and the closing phenylalanine or tryptophan.

v_gene	j_gene	CDR3aa
TRBV20-1	TRBJ1-1	SARGGGEMTEAF
TRBV28	TRBJ1-2	ASTRNHNGYT
TRBV6-4	TRBJ2-1	ASSDYGSHEQF
TRBV4-2	TRBJ2-1	ASSQEGYEQF
TRBV5-4	TRBJ2-4	ASSLSWARGAKNIQY
TRBV27	TRBJ2-5	ASSQGPEYQETQY
TRBV18	TRBJ2-1	ASTTSGEYNEQF
TRBV3-1	TRBJ2-3	ASSQDWEGGKDTQY
TRBV23-1	TRBJ2-2	ASSQKGRDTGELF
TRBV20-1	TRBJ2-7	SGTRQQGWSSYEQY
TRBV28	TRBJ1-5	ASSSIQGWSDQPQH
TRBV4-2	TRBJ2-5	ASSQETLAGWQETQY
TRBV10-3	TRBJ1-1	AINGNTEAF
TRBV6-1	TRBJ1-3	ASRLTGAVFSGNTIY
TRBV4-1	TRBJ1-1	ASSQDSEAF
TRBV10-3	TRBJ2-2	AIRGQGDTGELF
TRBV20-1	TRBJ1-2	SAGREGYT
TRBV18	TRBJ1-4	ASSPGTGNEKLF
TRBV15	TRBJ2-7	ATSRGPGTSDTYEQY
TRBV7-3	TRBJ1-3	ASSETGDSGNTIY
TRBV6-1	TRBJ1-6	ASGNRGESPLH
TRBV7-6	TRBJ1-1	ASSPQEMNTEAF
TRBV30	TRBJ2-1	AWSVRKAYNEQF
TRBV10-3	TRBJ2-1	AIASSGREEQF
TRBV20-1	TRBJ2-7	SARPGLAGAEQY
TRBV20-1	TRBJ2-7	SASPIAGSAYEQY
TRBV10-3	TRBJ1-4	AISEDRGNEKLF
TRBV7-8	TRBJ2-1	ASSFPDGTSGGYNEQF
TRBV25-1	TRBJ1-4	ATSDATNEKLF
TRBV24-1	TRBJ2-2	ATSEWVTGELF
TRBV20-1	TRBJ2-1	SARPPLAGSSYNEQF
TRBV6-4	TRBJ2-1	ASSESGLYNEQF
TRBV12-3/TRBV12-4	TRBJ2-1	ASSFQMGSYNEQF
TRBV5-1	TRBJ2-7	ASSLDRGSSYEQY
TRBV24-1	TRBJ2-5	ATSPQGPGSSLQETQY
TRBV5-1	TRBJ2-2	ASSKDRDFFLKDTGELF
TRBV12-3/TRBV12-4	TRBJ2-5	ASSRRKTSGGYETQY